The present TCR beta chain was sequenced within a study of regulatory T cells in long-lasting Graves disease. The sample holds many counts of this clonotype. The target antigen is unknown. Specified time point: newly diagnosed GD, antithyroid drugs for less than 3 months. PBMCs provided the RNA from which the TCR library was made. Libraries of TCR beta came from iRepertoire HTBI primers plus Arm-PCR of CDR3 regions. One entry per CDR3 protein, called by TCRdb with MiXCR from the multiplex PCR reads. Seen here are around 330,000 distinct CDR3 sequences, approximately 20% observed once, and the top ten hold more than 35%. Between the trimmed V and J ends, which lost 2 bases and 0 bases, there was a span of 5 bases. The germline gives CDR1 MDHEN, CDR2 SYDVKM. This CDR3 spans 14 amino acids. The study, taken as a whole, reports: Not thyroid tissue but only peripheral blood was studied. Whereas new patients shared 966 public clonotypes, persistent patients shared more, at approximately 2,700. TRBV28, TRBJ1-2 and TRBJ2-5 were segments that persistent disease favored.

The sample consisted of peripheral blood mononuclear cells (PBMCs), taken at new diagnosis, from a patient treated with antithyroid drugs. V and J are TRBV28 and TRBJ2-1; D not resolved. This clonotype originated in a female donor with Graves disease. The CDR3 DNA sequence: TGTGCCAGCAGTTTAGATAGCTCCTACAATGAGCAGTTCTTC. Protein: CASSLDSSYNEQFF.